These 20 T cell receptor beta chains were all obtained from the same sample, sequenced in a study of blood T cell repertoires in COVID-19. Assay used: immunoSEQ multiplex PCR; TCRdb lists only in-frame clones, some missing. This sample has 55,000 to 85,000 clones, with approximately 85% found just once. Sequencing was carried out using peripheral blood. Receptor source: a human donor in a cohort sampled during active COVID-19.

V is TRBV5-1 and J is TRBJ2-1; a weak D match, TRBD1 (6 bases). There are 13 residues in the CDR3. Deletions cut 6 bases from V and 5 bases from J, with 12 bases between. CDR1 is SGHRS and CDR2 is YFSETQ in the germline V gene. CDR3 residues: CASNRDNNNEQFF. Here the CDR3 DNA reads TGCGCCAGCAACCGGGACAATAACAATGAGCAGTTCTTC. Full variable domain (remainder filled in from reference TRBV5-1 and TRBJ2-1): KAGVTQTPRYLIKTRGQQVTLSCSPISGHRSVSWYQQTPGQGLQFLFEYFSETQRNKGNFPGRFSGRQFSNSRSEMNVSTLELGDSALYLCASNRDNNNEQFFGPGTRLTVL.

The chain has TRBV7-3 and TRBJ1-1; the match to TRBD1 covers 9 bases. V was clipped by 5 bases and J by 4 bases; unmatched bases: 5. The CDR3 runs 14 residues. In germline, CDR1 is SGHTA, CDR2 FQGTGA. The CDR3 coding sequence is TGTGCCAGCAGCCTACAGGGGGCGGGCACTGAAGCTTTCTTT. Translation gives CASSLQGAGTEAFF. Combining the CDR3 with reference TRBV7-3 and TRBJ1-1 gives the whole variable domain GAGVSQTPSNKVTEKGKYVELRCDPISGHTALYWYRQSLGQGPEFLIYFQGTGAADDSGLPNDRFFAVRPEGSVSTLKIQRTERGDSAVYLCASSLQGAGTEAFFGQGTRLTVV.

J is TRBJ1-2 and V is TRBV6-5; the D gene is possibly TRBD1 (5 bases). Germline-derived CDR1 and CDR2 are MNHEY and SVGAGI. The CDR3 consists of 15 residues. Trimming cost V 5 bases and J 0 bases, with 13 bases left between them. In DNA form, the CDR3 reads TGTGCCAGCAGTACCCAGGGTTCTGCTAACTATGGCTACACCTTC. Amino acids: CASSTQGSANYGYTF.

The V call is TRBV18, the J call TRBJ1-2; 7 bases are shared with TRBD1. The germline V gene has CDR1 KGHSH and CDR2 LQKENI. This CDR3 contains 15 residues. V lost 4 bases and J lost 4; bases outside the gene matches: 9. The CDR3 sequence is CASSLGTAELYGYTF. CDR3 nucleotide sequence: TGTGCCAGCTCACTAGGGACAGCAGAACTCTATGGCTACACCTTC.

V and J are TRBV11-2 and TRBJ2-7; D may be TRBD1 (6 bases). Trimming removed 3 bases from V and 7 bases from J, with 10 bases in between. The CDR3 has 12 residues. Germline CDR1 and CDR2: SGHAT and FQNNGV. This chain's CDR3 is CASSFGGLEQYF. The CDR3, as DNA: TGTGCCAGCAGCTTTGGGGGCCTAGAGCAGTACTTC.

J is TRBJ2-5 and V is TRBV7-9, with 9 bases that match TRBD2. This CDR3 has 14 amino acids. Germline CDR1 reads SEHNR; CDR2 reads FQNEAQ (reference sequence). V was clipped by 5 bases and J by 4 bases; unmatched bases: 5. CDR3 residues: CASSPGLAGETQYF. The CDR3 DNA is TGTGCCAGCAGCCCGGGACTAGCAGGAGAGACCCAGTACTTC.

This sequence joins TRBV11-2 and TRBJ2-2; D perhaps matches TRBD2 (5 bases). CDR3 length: 15 amino acids. CDR1 and CDR2 from the germline V gene are SGHAT and FQNNGV. V shed 0 bases and J shed 5 bases, with 10 bases lying between them. For the CDR3, the DNA is TGTGCCAGCAGCTTAGAGACTACCGGAACCGGGGAGCTGTTTTTT. Residues: CASSLETTGTGELFF. The full variable domain, rest sourced from reference TRBV11-2 and TRBJ2-2, is EAGVAQSPRYKIIEKRQSVAFWCNPISGHATLYWYQQILGQGPKLLIQFQNNGVVDDSQLPKDRFSAERLKGVDSTLKIQPAKLEDSAVYLCASSLETTGTGELFFGEGSRLTVL.

This chain uses TRBV7-2 with TRBJ2-7; the D gene is possibly TRBD1 (5 bases). This CDR3 region has 16 residues. Deletions cut 5 bases from V and 6 bases from J, with 23 bases between. Germline lookup yields CDR1 SGHTA and CDR2 FQGNSA. The CDR3 loop reads CASSVTSQERSIEQYF. In DNA, the CDR3 is TGTGCCAGCAGCGTCACATCACAGGAGAGGTCGATCGAGCAGTACTTC.

V gene TRBV6-5 combines with J gene TRBJ1-4; D gene unclear. Trimming removed 0 bases from V and 0 bases from J, with 2 bases in between. The CDR3 is 14 amino acids. Germline lookup yields CDR1 MNHEY and CDR2 SVGAGI. The CDR3 protein is CASSYSATNEKLFF. The DNA of the CDR3 is TGTGCCAGCAGTTACTCCGCAACTAATGAAAAACTGTTTTTT.

By sample fraction, this clone is medium-sized (0.01 to 0.1%). This chain links TRBV9 with TRBJ2-5; no clear D. CDR1 and CDR2 from the germline V gene are SGDLS and YYNGEE. The CDR3 sequence is 13 residues long. The V gene lost 3 bases and the J gene lost 0 bases, with 6 bases spanning the gap. CDR3 sequence reads: CASSEAHQETQYF. CDR3 in DNA: TGTGCCAGCAGCGAAGCACACCAAGAGACCCAGTACTTC.

This sequence joins TRBV19 and TRBJ2-2; TRBD1 aligns across 9 bases. The CDR3 runs 16 residues. Losses at the gene ends were 5 bases for V and 6 bases for J; bases not matched to a gene: 10. From germline, CDR1 is LNHDA and CDR2 SQIVND (reference sequence). The CDR3 region has the DNA TGTGCCAGTAGTCCCGAGTGGACAGGGGTCCCCGGGGAGCTGTTTTTT. Amino acid sequence: CASSPEWTGVPGELFF.

This sequence joins TRBV3-1 (or the pseudogene TRBV3-2) and TRBJ2-7; the match to TRBD1 covers 8 bases. The trim removed 4 bases at V and 0 bases at J, leaving 2 bases unmatched. The CDR3 spans 14 residues. CDR1 is LGHDT and CDR2 is YNNKEL in the germline V gene (reference sequence). The DNA of the CDR3 is TGTGCCAGCAGCCGAGACAGGGGCTCCTACGAGCAGTACTTC. It is translated as CASSRDRGSYEQYF.

V is TRBV5-4 and J is TRBJ2-2, with TRBD2 matching 16 bases. The trim removed 4 bases at V and 5 bases at J, leaving 8 bases unmatched. The CDR3 length is 18 residues. CDR1 is SGHNT and CDR2 is YYREEE in the germline V gene (reference sequence). The CDR3 nucleotides read TGTGCCAGCAGCCTGGGACTAGCGGGAGGGCCGGGGACCGGGGAGCTGTTTTTT. This translates into CASSLGLAGGPGTGELFF.

V usage is TRBV5-5 and J usage is TRBJ1-2; 7 nucleotides match TRBD1. Germline values: CDR1 SGHKS, CDR2 YYEKEE (reference sequence). The CDR3 is 13 residues long. The V gene end was trimmed by 0 bases and the J gene end by 5 bases; junction bases not matched to a gene: 1. In DNA, the CDR3 is TGTGCCAGCAGCTTGGGGACAGGATATGGCTACACCTTC. Its protein product is CASSLGTGYGYTF.

The rearrangement joins TRBV6-6 to TRBJ1-4; 7 bases are shared with TRBD1. Germline CDR1 MNHNY, CDR2 SVGAGI (reference sequence). The ends lost 5 bases at V and 0 bases at J; junction bases unmatched: 9. The CDR3 sequence is 17 residues long. The CDR3 is CASSPTGPGATNEKLFF. Written as DNA, the CDR3 is TGTGCCAGCAGTCCGACAGGGCCAGGGGCAACTAATGAAAAACTGTTTTTT.

The V and J genes are TRBV7-8 and TRBJ2-7, with 10 nucleotides matching TRBD2. Germline V lookup: CDR1 SGHVS, CDR2 FQNEAQ. This CDR3 is built from 14 residues. Trimming removed 1 base from V and 5 bases from J; junction bases left unmatched: 2. This chain's CDR3 is CASSLDGLADEQYF. The DNA of the CDR3 is TGTGCCAGCAGCTTAGACGGACTAGCGGACGAGCAGTACTTC.

The chain uses TRBV15 and TRBJ1-5; no definite D call. This CDR3 has 14 residues. V lost 5 bases, J lost 2 bases, and 10 bases lay in between. CDR1 is LNHNV and CDR2 is YYDKDF in the germline V gene (reference sequence). CDR3: CATSPRGGNQPQHF. The CDR3 DNA follows: TGTGCCACCAGCCCGCGCGGTGGCAATCAGCCCCAGCATTTT.

The chain joins TRBV6-5 to TRBJ1-1; TRBD1 matches at 9 bases. Germline lookup yields CDR1 MNHEY and CDR2 SVGAGI. V lost 6 bases, J lost 5 bases, and 7 bases stayed unmatched. CDR3 size: 14 residues. Here the CDR3 DNA reads TGTGCCAGCAGCACGACAGGGGGTGGAACTGAAGCTTTCTTT. This sequence encodes CASSTTGGGTEAFF.

The CDR3 loop is CASSDRANTGELFF. The CDR3 DNA sequence: TGTGCCAGTAGTGACAGAGCGAACACCGGGGAGCTGTTTTTT. This chain connects TRBV19 to TRBJ2-2; D possibly corresponds to TRBD1 (5 bases). Germline assignment: CDR1 LNHDA and CDR2 SQIVND (reference sequence). The CDR3 is 14 amino acids. The V end lost 5 bases, the J end lost 0 bases, and 7 bases lay between the germline ends.

CDR3 sequence: CASSPFRDSKGGEQFF. Here the CDR3 DNA reads TGTGCCAGCAGCCCATTCCGGGACTCTAAGGGCGGTGAGCAGTTCTTC. This chain connects TRBV3-1 (or the pseudogene TRBV3-2) to TRBJ2-1; TRBD2 is a possible D gene (6 bases). The CDR3 length is 16 residues. V lost 4 bases to trimming and J lost 9 bases, with 22 bases between them. Germline CDR1 reads LGHDT; CDR2 reads YNNKEL (reference sequence).